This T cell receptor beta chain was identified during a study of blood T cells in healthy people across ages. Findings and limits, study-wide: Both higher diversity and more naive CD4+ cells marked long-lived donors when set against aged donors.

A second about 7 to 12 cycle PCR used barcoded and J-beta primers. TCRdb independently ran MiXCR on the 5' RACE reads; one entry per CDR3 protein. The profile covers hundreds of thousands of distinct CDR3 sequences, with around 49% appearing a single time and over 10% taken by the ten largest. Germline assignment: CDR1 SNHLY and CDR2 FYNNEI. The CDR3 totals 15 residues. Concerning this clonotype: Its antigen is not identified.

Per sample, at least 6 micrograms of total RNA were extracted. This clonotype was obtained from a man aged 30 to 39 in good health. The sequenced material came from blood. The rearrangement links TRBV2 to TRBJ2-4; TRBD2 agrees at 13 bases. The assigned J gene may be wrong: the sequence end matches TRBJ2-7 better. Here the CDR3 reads CASSDRTSGGGEQYF. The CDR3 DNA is TGTGCCAGCAGTGATCGGACTAGCGGGGGAGGCGAGCAGTACTTC.